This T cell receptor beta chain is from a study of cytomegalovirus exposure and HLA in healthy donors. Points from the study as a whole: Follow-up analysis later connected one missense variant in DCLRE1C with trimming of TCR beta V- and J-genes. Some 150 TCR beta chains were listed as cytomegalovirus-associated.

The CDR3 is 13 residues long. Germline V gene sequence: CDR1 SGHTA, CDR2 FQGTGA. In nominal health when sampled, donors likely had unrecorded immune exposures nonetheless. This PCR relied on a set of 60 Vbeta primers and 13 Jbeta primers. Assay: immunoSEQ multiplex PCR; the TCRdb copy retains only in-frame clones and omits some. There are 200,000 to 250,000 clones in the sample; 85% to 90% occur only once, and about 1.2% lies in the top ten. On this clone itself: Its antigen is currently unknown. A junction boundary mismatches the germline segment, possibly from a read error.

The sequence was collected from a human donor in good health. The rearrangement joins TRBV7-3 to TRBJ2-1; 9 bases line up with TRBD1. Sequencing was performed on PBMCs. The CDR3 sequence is CASSVTGGGEQFF. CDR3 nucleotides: TGTGCCAGCAGCGTAACAGGGGGCGGAGAGCAGTTCTTC.